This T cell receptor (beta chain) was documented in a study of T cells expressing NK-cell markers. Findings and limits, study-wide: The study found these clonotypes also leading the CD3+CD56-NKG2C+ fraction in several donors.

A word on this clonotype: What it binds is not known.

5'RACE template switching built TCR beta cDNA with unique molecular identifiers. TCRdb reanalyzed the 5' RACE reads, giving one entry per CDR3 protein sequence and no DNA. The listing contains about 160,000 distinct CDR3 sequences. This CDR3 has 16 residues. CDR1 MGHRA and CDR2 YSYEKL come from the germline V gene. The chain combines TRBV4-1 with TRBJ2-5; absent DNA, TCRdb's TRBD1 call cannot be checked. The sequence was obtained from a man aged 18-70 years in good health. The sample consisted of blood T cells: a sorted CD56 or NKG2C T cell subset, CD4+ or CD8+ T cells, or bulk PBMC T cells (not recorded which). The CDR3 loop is CASSQAGGWNQETQYF.